The sample holds a few counts of the clone carrying this T cell receptor (beta chain). As yet, its antigen is unknown. This entry belongs to a study of cytotoxic CD8 clonotypes in ibrutinib-treated CLL. Whole-study results and caveats: Collection times varied between progressing and sustained-remission patients.

TCRdb's table, derived via immunoSEQ multiplex PCR, lists solely in-frame clones and lacks some. The sample shows some 61,000 clones, about two thirds of them seen only once. The CDR3 spans 13 residues. Germline CDR1 SGHTA, CDR2 FQGTGA. The V and J ends lost 7 bases and 5 bases respectively, with 14 bases between them. Genomic DNA (around 2 micrograms) was obtained from cryopreserved PBMCs for construction of TCR beta libraries. This sequence originates from a human donor with chronic lymphocytic leukemia. The input for sequencing was PBMCs, taken after 12 months of ibrutinib treatment. V gene TRBV7-3 combines with J gene TRBJ2-5; the D gene is possibly TRBD1 (6 bases). The CDR3 DNA follows: TGTGCCAGCACCGCTGTGCAGGGGGAGACCCAGTACTTC. It encodes CASTAVQGETQYF.